This T cell receptor beta chain was observed in a study of T cell responses to AZD1222 COVID-19 vaccine. Between the trimmed V and J ends, which lost 2 bases and 2 bases, there was a span of 8 bases. The CDR3 is made up of 14 amino acids. Germline values: CDR1 SGDLS, CDR2 YYNGEE. About this clone itself: Its cognate antigen is unknown.

The method was immunoSEQ multiplex PCR; TCRdb's version includes in-frame clones alone and lacks a portion of them. The table shows around 130,000 clones, with almost 95% occurring only once. Broader study findings: The sample set comprised mostly white British donors with more females, and clonal diversity was possibly underestimated. The span of vaccine-associated CD4 TCRs extended across spike, with dominance at 160-218 and 743-854. Increases in Spike-specific TCR breadth and depth were seen after two AZD1222 doses.

The specimen was peripheral blood, collected on day 0 of AZD1222 vaccination. The genes are TRBV9 and TRBJ1-3; no clear D gene. The TCR sequence derives from an adult in good health. This chain's CDR3 is CASSVPSPGNTIYF. CDR3 DNA: TGTGCCAGCAGCGTGCCCTCTCCTGGAAACACCATATATTTT. Together with reference TRBV9 and TRBJ1-3, the CDR3 gives the full variable domain: DSGVTQTPKHLITATGQRVTLRCSPRSGDLSVYWYQQSLDQGLQFLIQYYNGEERAKGNILERFSAQQFPDLHSELNLSSLELGDSALYFCASSVPSPGNTIYFGEGSWLTVV.